These T cell receptor beta chains were read from a single sample in a study of radiation and T cells in renal cell carcinoma. Data came from immunoSEQ multiplex PCR; TCRdb stores just in-frame clones and leaves some out. The sample records about 150,000 clones, about nine tenths being singletons. The sequencing here drew on blood, taken from a patient whose treatment included radiotherapy and nephrectomy. The receptor source for this set is a woman aged 70-85 years with renal cell carcinoma. Each CDR3 is given with its conserved first and last residue. A D gene is named only where the DNA matches it firmly. The size of a clone is reported for some rows only, either as once, few or many, or as a class for expanded clones.

len	d_gene	abundance	v_gene	j_gene	CDR3nt	CDR3aa
15	TRBD2	NA	TRBV6-1	TRBJ2-1	TGTGCCAGCAGAGCTAGCGGACGCTCCTACAATGAGCAGTTCTTC	CASRASGRSYNEQFF
13	TRBD2	once	TRBV5-4	TRBJ2-1	TGTGCCAGCGGTCTGAGAGCGGGGGGTGAGCAGTTCTTC	CASGLRAGGEQFF
12	NA	NA	TRBV6-6	TRBJ1-3	TGTGCCAGCACCAGCTCTGGAAACACCATATATTTT	CASTSSGNTIYF
16	TRBD2	NA	TRBV15	TRBJ2-5	TGTGCCACCAGCAGAGACGGGACTAGCGGCCAAGAGACCCAGTACTTC	CATSRDGTSGQETQYF
14	TRBD2	NA	TRBV5-3	TRBJ2-1	TGTGCCAGAAGCCTCCAGCGGGGGGGTGGTGAGCAGTTCTTC	CARSLQRGGGEQFF
16	NA	NA	TRBV5-4	TRBJ2-5	TGTGCCAGCAGCTTGATCCAAGGGGGGCGTCAAGAGACCCAGTACTTC	CASSLIQGGRQETQYF
14	NA	NA	TRBV6-1	TRBJ1-5	TGTGCCAGCTCTCACGGTTTGGACAATCAGCCCCAGCATTTT	CASSHGLDNQPQHF
16	TRBD2	NA	TRBV19	TRBJ2-1	TGTGCCAGTAGGCCTAGCGGGGGCTTAACCTACAATGAGCAGTTCTTC	CASRPSGGLTYNEQFF
15	NA	NA	TRBV4-3	TRBJ2-5	TGCGCCAGCAGCCAAGAAGGAGGGGGGGGAGAGACCCAGTACTTC	CASSQEGGGGETQYF
15	NA	NA	TRBV5-4	TRBJ2-6	TGTGCCAGCAGCTTGGGGGTCTCTGGGGCCAACGTCCTGACTTTC	CASSLGVSGANVLTF
18	TRBD1	NA	TRBV7-8	TRBJ1-6	TGTGCCAGCAGCTTAATCACGCCGGGGGGGACAGGCAATTCACCCCTCCACTTT	CASSLITPGGTGNSPLHF
15	TRBD1	NA	TRBV11-2	TRBJ1-2	TGTGCCAGCAGCTCCACAGGGGGCTTTAACTATGGCTACACCTTC	CASSSTGGFNYGYTF
14	NA	NA	TRBV29-1	TRBJ2-1	TGCAGCGCTCAAGGCGGGGCGACCTACAATGAGCAGTTCTTC	CSAQGGATYNEQFF
16	NA	NA	TRBV4-2	TRBJ1-6	TGTGCCAGCAGCCATTTCAGGGTAGGTGGTAATTCACCCCTCCACTTT	CASSHFRVGGNSPLHF
12	NA	NA	TRBV7-2	TRBJ2-1	TGTGCCAGCAGGGAACAGTACAATGAGCAGTTCTTC	CASREQYNEQFF
16	TRBD1	NA	TRBV18	TRBJ1-5	TGTGCCAGCTCACCATCCGGACAGGTAATCAATCAGCCCCAGCATTTT	CASSPSGQVINQPQHF
14	TRBD2	NA	TRBV10-3	TRBJ2-1	TGTGCCACGCTAGCGGGGATCACCTACAATGAGCAGTTCTTC	CATLAGITYNEQFF
15	NA	NA	TRBV5-5	TRBJ1-3	TGTGCCAGCAACCAAGAGCAAAGCTCTGGAAACACCATATATTTT	CASNQEQSSGNTIYF
11	NA	once	TRBV6-6	TRBJ1-2	TGTGCCAGCAGTTTGGGGACCAACCACACCTTC	CASSLGTNHTF
15	NA	NA	TRBV9	TRBJ2-6	TGTGCCAGCAGCCGAGGGGATGGTGGGGCCAACGTCCTGACTTTC	CASSRGDGGANVLTF
15	TRBD2	NA	TRBV7-2	TRBJ2-1	TGTGCCAGCAGCCCCGGGGTAGCGGGGGGGCCCCCTAAGTTCTTC	CASSPGVAGGPPKFF
13	NA	NA	TRBV10-3	TRBJ2-1	TGTGCCATCAGCAGGAGCTCCTACAATGAGCAGTTCTTC	CAISRSSYNEQFF
13	TRBD2	once	TRBV19	TRBJ2-4	TGTGCCAGTAGTCTCACGCGCGGGGGGACTCCTTACTTC	CASSLTRGGTPYF
13	NA	NA	TRBV11-3	TRBJ2-1	TGTGCCAGCAGCGCGGGCTCCTACAATGAGCAGTTCTTC	CASSAGSYNEQFF
13	NA	NA	TRBV6-1	TRBJ1-2	TGTGCCAGCAGTGAAGCACACAACTATGGCTACACCTTC	CASSEAHNYGYTF
15	TRBD2	NA	TRBV7-8	TRBJ2-1	TGTGCCAGCAGCAGACTAGCGGGGGAGCGCCAAGGGCAGTTCTTC	CASSRLAGERQGQFF
13	NA	few	TRBV18	TRBJ1-5	TGTGCCAGCTCACTGTATGCGAATCAGCCCCAGCATTTT	CASSLYANQPQHF
16	TRBD2	NA	TRBV15	TRBJ2-5	TGTGCCACCAGCAGAGATCCCGCTGGCGGGGGAGAGACCCAGTACTTC	CATSRDPAGGGETQYF
17	TRBD2	few	TRBV7-2	TRBJ2-6	TGTGCCAGCAGCCCACTAGCGGGCAACTCTGGGGCCAACGTCCTGACTTTC	CASSPLAGNSGANVLTF
13	NA	NA	TRBV28	TRBJ1-5	TGTGCCAGCACTAATGATGGCTTTGGGCCCCAGCATTTT	CASTNDGFGPQHF
9	NA	NA	TRBV20-1	TRBJ1-2	TGCAGTGCGGGTTCTGGCTACACCTTC	CSAGSGYTF
15	NA	NA	TRBV15	TRBJ1-4	TGTGCCACCAGCAGAGGAGGGGGGCCAAATGAAAAACTGTTTTTT	CATSRGGGPNEKLFF
16	TRBD2	once	TRBV7-2	TRBJ2-1	TGTGCCAGCAGCTTAGCTAGCGGGGGGGCGGTCCATGAGCAGTTCTTC	CASSLASGGAVHEQFF
13	NA	NA	TRBV6-6	TRBJ2-5	TGTGCCAGCAGTTACCGGGACGGAGAGACCCAGTACTTC	CASSYRDGETQYF
15	NA	few	TRBV5-1	TRBJ1-3	TGCGCCAGCAGCTTGGCGGGGACACCTGGAAACACCATATATTTT	CASSLAGTPGNTIYF